This T cell receptor (beta chain) emerged from a study of T-cell reconstitution after alpha-beta-depleted transplantation in children. The V gene end was trimmed by 5 bases and the J gene end by 2 bases; junction bases not matched to a gene: 4. The V gene's germline CDR1 is DFQATT and CDR2 SNEGSKA (reference sequence). This CDR3 has 15 residues. The authors prepared the TCRbeta library with unique molecular identifiers. From the PCR reads, TCRdb called clonotypes with MiXCR, one entry per CDR3 protein. The repertoire has tens of thousands of distinct CDR3 sequences, about 7% of them found once; the top ten carry about 2.3%.

The chain joins TRBV20-1 to TRBJ1-4; 11 positions agree with TRBD1. This receptor was identified in a human donor who donated a stem cell graft to a child with acute lymphoblastic leukemia. Source: PBMCs from the stem cell graft donor, taken from the stem cell graft. DNA of the CDR3: TGCAGTGCTTGGGGGACAGGGGGTACTAATGAAAAACTGTTTTTT. This translates into CSAWGTGGTNEKLFF.